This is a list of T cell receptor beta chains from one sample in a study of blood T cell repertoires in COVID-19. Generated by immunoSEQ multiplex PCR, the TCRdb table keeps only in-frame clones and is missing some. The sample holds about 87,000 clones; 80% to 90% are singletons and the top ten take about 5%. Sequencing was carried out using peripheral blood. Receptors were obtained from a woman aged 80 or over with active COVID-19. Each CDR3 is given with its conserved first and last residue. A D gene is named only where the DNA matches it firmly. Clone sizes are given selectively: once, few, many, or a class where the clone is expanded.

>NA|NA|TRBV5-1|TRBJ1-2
TGCGCCAGCAGCTTTAGCGGAGGATCTAACTATGGCTACACCTTC
CASSFSGGSNYGYTF
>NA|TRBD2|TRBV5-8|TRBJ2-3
TGTGCCAGCAGCCCGGGACTAGCGGGAGATACGCAGTATTTT
CASSPGLAGDTQYF
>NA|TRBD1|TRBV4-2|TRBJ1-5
TGTGCCAGCAGCCAAGAAACAGGGGGACGGCGCAATCAGCCCCAGCATTTT
CASSQETGGRRNQPQHF
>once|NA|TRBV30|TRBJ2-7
TGTGCCTGTACCCCTAGGCACTGGTCCAGGGACTACGAGCAGTACTTC
CACTPRHWSRDYEQYF
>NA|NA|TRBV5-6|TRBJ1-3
TGTGCCAGCAGCTTGGCCGACTTAGGAAACACCATATATTTT
CASSLADLGNTIYF
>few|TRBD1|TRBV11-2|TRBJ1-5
TGTGCCAGCAGCGCAGGGACAGGCAGGGGCAATCAGCCCCAGCATTTT
CASSAGTGRGNQPQHF
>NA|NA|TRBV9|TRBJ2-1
TGTGCCAGCAGCGTAGCTGGGCCGGGGGCCTACAATGAGCAGTTCTTC
CASSVAGPGAYNEQFF
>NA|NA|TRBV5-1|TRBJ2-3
TGCGCCAGCAGCTTGGTGTGGGAGAGGGCAGATACGCAGTATTTT
CASSLVWERADTQYF
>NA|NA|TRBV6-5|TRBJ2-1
TGTGCCAGCAAATTCTGGGCAGGCTCCTACAATGAGCAGTTCTTC
CASKFWAGSYNEQFF
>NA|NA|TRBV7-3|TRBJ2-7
TGTGCCAGCAGCCCAGGGTACCCTTACGAGCAGTACTTC
CASSPGYPYEQYF
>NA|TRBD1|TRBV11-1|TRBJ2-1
TGTGCCAGCAGCCCGACAGGGTCGTTTGGGAATGAGCAGTTCTTC
CASSPTGSFGNEQFF
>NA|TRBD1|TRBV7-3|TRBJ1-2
TGTGCCAGCAGCCCAGGGGGAGCTAACTATGGCTACACCTTC
CASSPGGANYGYTF
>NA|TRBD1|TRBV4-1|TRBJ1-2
TGCGCCAGCAGCCAAGATGGGGGACAGGCTCCATACAGAAGGTATGGCTACACCTTC
CASSQDGGQAPYRRYGYTF
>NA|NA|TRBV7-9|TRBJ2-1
TGTGCCAGCAGCTGGGACAACAATGAGCAGTTCTTC
CASSWDNNEQFF
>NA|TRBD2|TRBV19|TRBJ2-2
TGTGCCAGTAGTATATCCCCCCGAGCGGGAGTGTACACCGGGGAGCTGTTTTTT
CASSISPRAGVYTGELFF
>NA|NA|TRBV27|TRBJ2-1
TGTGCCAGCAGTTTCCAGGGGCCGGGGTCCTACAATGAGCAGTTCTTC
CASSFQGPGSYNEQFF
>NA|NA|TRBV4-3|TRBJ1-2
TGCGCCAGCAGCCAAGGGGAGGGTAGCTATGGCTACACCTTC
CASSQGEGSYGYTF
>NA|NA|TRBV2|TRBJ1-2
TGTGCCAGCAGGTCAGGGGACTATGGCTACACCTTC
CASRSGDYGYTF
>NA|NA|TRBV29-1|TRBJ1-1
TGCAGCGTCAGTCAACAGTTGGGGGCCACTGAAGCTTTCTTT
CSVSQQLGATEAFF
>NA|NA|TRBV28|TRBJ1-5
TGTGCCAGCAGTTTTGGGGGCTATAGCAATCAGCCCCAGCATTTT
CASSFGGYSNQPQHF
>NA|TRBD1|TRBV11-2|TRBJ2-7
TGTGCCAGCAGCTTTAGGGGGACAGGGCCAACCTACGAGCAGTACTTC
CASSFRGTGPTYEQYF
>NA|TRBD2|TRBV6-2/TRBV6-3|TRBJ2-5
TGTGCCAGCAGTCGGGGGACTAGCGGGAGGGACAGAAGTGGGACCCAGTACTTC
CASSRGTSGRDRSGTQYF
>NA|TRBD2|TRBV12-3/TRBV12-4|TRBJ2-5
TGTGCCAGCAGTTTTAGCGGGCGAGAGACCCAGTACTTC
CASSFSGRETQYF
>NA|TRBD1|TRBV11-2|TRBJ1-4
TGTGCCAGCAGCTTAGGGGGACAGTTTGTGGAAAAACTGTTTTTT
CASSLGGQFVEKLFF
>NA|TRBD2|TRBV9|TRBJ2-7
TGTGCCAGCAGCCCGACTAGCGACACCTACGAGCAGTACTTC
CASSPTSDTYEQYF
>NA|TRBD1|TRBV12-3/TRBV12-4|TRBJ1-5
TGTGCCAGCAGCCTGGACAGGGGGCCAGCCCAGCATTTT
CASSLDRGPAQHF
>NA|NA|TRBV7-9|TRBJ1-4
TGTGCCAGCAGGGGAGGGCAGGGGGAAAAACTGTTTTTT
CASRGGQGEKLFF
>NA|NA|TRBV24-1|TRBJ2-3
TGTGCCACCAGTGACTGGAAGGGGGGGACGCAGTATTTT
CATSDWKGGTQYF
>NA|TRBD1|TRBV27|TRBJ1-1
TGTGCCAGCAGTTTTACTCACAGGGGTGCTGAAGCTTTCTTT
CASSFTHRGAEAFF
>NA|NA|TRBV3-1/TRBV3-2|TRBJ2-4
TGTGCCAGCAGCCAAGGACCGACGGATCCAGCGTTAGCCAAAAACATTCAGTACTTC
CASSQGPTDPALAKNIQYF
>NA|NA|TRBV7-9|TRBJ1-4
TGTGCCAGCAGCTTAACCGGAGGTAATGAAAAACTGTTTTTT
CASSLTGGNEKLFF
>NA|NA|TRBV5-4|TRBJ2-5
TGTGCCAGCAGCCAATGGACACAACAAGAGACCCAGTACTTC
CASSQWTQQETQYF
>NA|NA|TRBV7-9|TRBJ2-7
TGTGCCAGCAGCTTAGGGGGGCATTTCTCCTACGAGCAGTACTTC
CASSLGGHFSYEQYF
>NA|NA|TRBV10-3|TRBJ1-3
TGTGCCATCAGTGAGGACAGATCTGGAAACACCATATATTTT
CAISEDRSGNTIYF
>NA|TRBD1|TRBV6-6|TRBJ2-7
TGTGCCAGCAGAGACAGGGGAACCTACGAGCAGTACTTC
CASRDRGTYEQYF
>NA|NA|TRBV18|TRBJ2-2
TGTGCCAGCTCACCCGAGGGCCCCCGGGGGACCGGGGAGCTGTTTTTT
CASSPEGPRGTGELFF
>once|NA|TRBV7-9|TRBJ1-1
TGTGCCAGCAGCTACGGGGGGAATGAAGCTTTCTTT
CASSYGGNEAFF
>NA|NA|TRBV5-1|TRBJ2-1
TGCGCCAGCAGCTTGGAGGGAGCAGCAAATGAGCAGTTCTTC
CASSLEGAANEQFF
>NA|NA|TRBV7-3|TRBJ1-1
TGTGCCAGCAGCTCGGACAGGAACACTGAAGCTTTCTTT
CASSSDRNTEAFF
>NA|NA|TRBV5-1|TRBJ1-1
TGCGCCAGCCAGGGTGAGACTGAAGCTTTCTTT
CASQGETEAFF
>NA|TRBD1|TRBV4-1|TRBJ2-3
TGCGCCAGCAGCCAAGTTAAGGACAGGGGGACAGATACGCAGTATTTT
CASSQVKDRGTDTQYF
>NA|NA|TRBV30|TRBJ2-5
TGTGCCTGGAACCCCCAGGTCCAAGAGACCCAGTACTTC
CAWNPQVQETQYF
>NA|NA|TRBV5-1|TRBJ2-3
TGCGCCAGCAGCTTGGCGGGAGAAGATACGCAGTATTTT
CASSLAGEDTQYF
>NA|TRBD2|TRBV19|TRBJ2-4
TGTGCCAGTAGTAGCGTTTCCGTAGCGGGAGGCAACATTCAGTACTTC
CASSSVSVAGGNIQYF
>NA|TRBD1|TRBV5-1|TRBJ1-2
TGCGCCAGCAGCGAAAGGACAGGGGATGAAGGCTACACCTTC
CASSERTGDEGYTF
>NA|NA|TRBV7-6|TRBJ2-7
TGTGCCAGCAGCTTGAGGTACGAGCAGTACTTC
CASSLRYEQYF
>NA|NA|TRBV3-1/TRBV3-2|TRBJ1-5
TGTGCCAGCAGCCAAGATCGGGGTCTCAGTGGGGTAAAGCAGCCCCAGCATTTT
CASSQDRGLSGVKQPQHF
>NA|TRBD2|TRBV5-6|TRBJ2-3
TGTGCCAGCATCCGGGAGGGAGATACGCAGTATTTT
CASIREGDTQYF
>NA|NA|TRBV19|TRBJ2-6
TGTGCCAGTCGCAGGGCTGGGGCCAACGTCCTGACTTTC
CASRRAGANVLTF
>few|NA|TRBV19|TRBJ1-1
TGTGCCAGTAGTATATCTGGGGGAGGTGAAGCTTTCTTT
CASSISGGGEAFF
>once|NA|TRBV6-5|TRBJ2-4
TGTGCCAGCAGTTACTCGACAGGACGCCCGGGAAACATTCAGTACTTC
CASSYSTGRPGNIQYF
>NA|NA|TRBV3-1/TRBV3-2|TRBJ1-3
TGTGCCAGCGGGCAGGGTCCATTGCCTGGAAACACCGTATATTTT
CASGQGPLPGNTVYF
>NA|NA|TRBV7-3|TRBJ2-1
TGTGCCAGCAGCTTAAGCGCACACAATGAGCAGTTCTTC
CASSLSAHNEQFF
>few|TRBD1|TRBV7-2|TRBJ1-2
TGTGCCAGCAGTAGACAGGGCGGCTATGGCTACACCTTC
CASSRQGGYGYTF